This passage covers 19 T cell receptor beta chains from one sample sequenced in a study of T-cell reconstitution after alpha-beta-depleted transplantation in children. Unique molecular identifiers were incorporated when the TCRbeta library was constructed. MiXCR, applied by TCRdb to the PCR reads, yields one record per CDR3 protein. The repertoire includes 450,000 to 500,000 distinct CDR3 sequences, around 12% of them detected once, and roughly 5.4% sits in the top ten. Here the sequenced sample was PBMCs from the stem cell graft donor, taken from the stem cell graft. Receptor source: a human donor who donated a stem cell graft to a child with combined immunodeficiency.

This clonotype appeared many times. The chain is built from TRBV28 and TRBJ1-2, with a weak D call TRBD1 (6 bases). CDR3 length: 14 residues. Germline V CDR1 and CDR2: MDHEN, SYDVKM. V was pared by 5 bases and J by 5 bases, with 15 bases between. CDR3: CASSPTGSPYGYTF. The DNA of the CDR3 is TGTGCCAGCAGTCCTACAGGGAGCCCATATGGCTACACCTTC.

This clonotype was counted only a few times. CDR3 loop: CASSELVRGNEQFF. The CDR3 coding sequence is TGTGCCAGCAGTGAATTGGTCCGGGGGAATGAGCAGTTCTTC. The gene calls are TRBV25-1 and TRBJ2-1, with a weak D call TRBD2 (6 bases). This CDR3 region has 14 residues. CDR1 and CDR2 from the germline V gene are MGHDK and SYGVNS. V lost 1 base and J lost 7, with 11 bases in between.

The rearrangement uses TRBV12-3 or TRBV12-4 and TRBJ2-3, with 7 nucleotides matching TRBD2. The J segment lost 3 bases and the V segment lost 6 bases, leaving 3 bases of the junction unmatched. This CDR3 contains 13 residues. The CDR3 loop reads CASRGLGTDTQYF. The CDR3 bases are TGTGCCAGCAGAGGACTAGGTACAGATACGCAGTATTTT.

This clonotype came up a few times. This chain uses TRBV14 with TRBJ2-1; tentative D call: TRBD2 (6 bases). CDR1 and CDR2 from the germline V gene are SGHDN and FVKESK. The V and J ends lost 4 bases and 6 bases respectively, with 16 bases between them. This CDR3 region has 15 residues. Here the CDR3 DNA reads TGTGCCAGCAGCCCGGGACTTCGCCGTCTCAATGAGCAGTTCTTC. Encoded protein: CASSPGLRRLNEQFF.

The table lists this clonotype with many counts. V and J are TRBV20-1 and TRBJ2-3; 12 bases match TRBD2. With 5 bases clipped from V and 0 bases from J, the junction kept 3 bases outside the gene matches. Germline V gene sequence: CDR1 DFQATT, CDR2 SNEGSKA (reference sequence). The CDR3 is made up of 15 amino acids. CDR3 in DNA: TGCAGTGCTGGGCTAGCGGGAGGGAGCACAGATACGCAGTATTTT. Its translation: CSAGLAGGSTDTQYF.

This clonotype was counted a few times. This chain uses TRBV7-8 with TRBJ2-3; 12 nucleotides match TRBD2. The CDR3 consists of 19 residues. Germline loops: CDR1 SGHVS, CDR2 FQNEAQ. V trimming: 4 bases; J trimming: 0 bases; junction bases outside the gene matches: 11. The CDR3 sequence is CASSSERLAGALSTDTQYF. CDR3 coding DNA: TGTGCCAGCAGCTCAGAGCGACTAGCGGGGGCACTTAGCACAGATACGCAGTATTTT. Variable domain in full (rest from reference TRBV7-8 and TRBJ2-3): GAGVSQSPRYKVAKRGQDVALRCDPISGHVSLFWYQQALGQGPEFLTYFQNEAQLDKSGLPSDRFFAERPEGSVSTLKIQRTQQEDSAVYLCASSSERLAGALSTDTQYFGPGTRLTVL.

Here the CDR3 reads CASSAGLGLAQPQHF. The CDR3 DNA follows: TGTGCCAGCAGTGCAGGTCTGGGTCTGGCTCAGCCCCAGCATTTT. The rearrangement uses TRBV6-4 and TRBJ1-5, with D unclear. V dropped 4 bases and J dropped 6 bases, with 16 bases sitting between them. Germline V lookup: CDR1 MRHNA, CDR2 SNTAGT. This CDR3 is built from 15 residues.

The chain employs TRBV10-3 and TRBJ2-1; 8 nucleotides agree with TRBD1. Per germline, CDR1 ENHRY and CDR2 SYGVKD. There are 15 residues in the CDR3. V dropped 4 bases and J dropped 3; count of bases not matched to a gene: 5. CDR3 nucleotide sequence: TGTGCCATCAGTGGGGGACAGGACAACTACAATGAGCAGTTCTTC. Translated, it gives CAISGGQDNYNEQFF.

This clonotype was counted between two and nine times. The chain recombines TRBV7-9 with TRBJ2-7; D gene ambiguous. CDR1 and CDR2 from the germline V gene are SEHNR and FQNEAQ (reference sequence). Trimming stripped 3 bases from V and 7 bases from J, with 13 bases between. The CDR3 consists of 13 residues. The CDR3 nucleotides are TGTGCCAGCAGCTTGAGGCTGTTAGGGGAGCAGTACTTC. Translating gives CASSLRLLGEQYF.

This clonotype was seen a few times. In DNA, the CDR3 is TGTGCCACCAGTGGATACGGGCTCGGGAGCACAGATACGCAGTATTTT. Encoded protein: CATSGYGLGSTDTQYF. The chain carries TRBV24-1 and TRBJ2-3; the D is unclear. CDR1 and CDR2 from the germline V gene are KGHDR and SFDVKD. CDR3 size: 16 residues. V was trimmed by 5 bases and J by 0 bases, leaving 14 bases between them.

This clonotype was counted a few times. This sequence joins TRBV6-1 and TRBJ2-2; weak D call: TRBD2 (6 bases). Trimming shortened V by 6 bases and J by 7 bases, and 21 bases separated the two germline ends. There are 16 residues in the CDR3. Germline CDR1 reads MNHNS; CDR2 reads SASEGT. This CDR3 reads CASSPGTLLVHGELFF. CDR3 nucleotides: TGTGCCAGCAGCCCAGGGACTTTACTAGTCCACGGGGAGCTGTTTTTT.

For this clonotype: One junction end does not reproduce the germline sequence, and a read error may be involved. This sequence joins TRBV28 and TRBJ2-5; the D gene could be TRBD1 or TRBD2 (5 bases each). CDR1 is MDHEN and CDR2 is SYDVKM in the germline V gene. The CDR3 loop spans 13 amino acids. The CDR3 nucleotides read TGTGCCAGCAATTTACCCTGGGGGGAGACCCAGTACTTC. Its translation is CASNLPWGETQYF.

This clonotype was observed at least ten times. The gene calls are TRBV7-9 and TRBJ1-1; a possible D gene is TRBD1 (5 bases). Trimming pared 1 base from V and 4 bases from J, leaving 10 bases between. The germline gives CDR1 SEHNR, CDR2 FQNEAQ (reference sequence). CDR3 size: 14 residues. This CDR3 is CASSLVKGFTEAFF. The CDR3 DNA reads TGTGCCAGCAGCTTAGTGAAGGGGTTCACTGAAGCTTTCTTT.

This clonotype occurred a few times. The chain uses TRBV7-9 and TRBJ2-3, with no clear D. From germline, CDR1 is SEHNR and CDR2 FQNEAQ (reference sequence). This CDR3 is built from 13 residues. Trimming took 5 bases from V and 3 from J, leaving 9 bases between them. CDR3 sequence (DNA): TGTGCCAGCAGCGGATCCCGGACAGATACGCAGTATTTT. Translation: CASSGSRTDTQYF.

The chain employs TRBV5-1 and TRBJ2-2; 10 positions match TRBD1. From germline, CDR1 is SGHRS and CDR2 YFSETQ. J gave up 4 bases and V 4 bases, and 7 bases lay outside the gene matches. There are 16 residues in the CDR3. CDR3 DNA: TGCGCCAGCAGCCCTACCGACAGGGGGCTCACCGGGGAGCTGTTTTTT. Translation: CASSPTDRGLTGELFF.

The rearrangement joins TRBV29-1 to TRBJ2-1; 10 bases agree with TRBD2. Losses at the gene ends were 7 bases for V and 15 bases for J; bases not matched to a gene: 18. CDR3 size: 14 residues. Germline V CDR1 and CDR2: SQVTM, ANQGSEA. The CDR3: CSADPSGSLVVRFF. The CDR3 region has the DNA TGCAGCGCGGACCCTAGCGGGAGTTTGGTTGTGCGGTTCTTC.

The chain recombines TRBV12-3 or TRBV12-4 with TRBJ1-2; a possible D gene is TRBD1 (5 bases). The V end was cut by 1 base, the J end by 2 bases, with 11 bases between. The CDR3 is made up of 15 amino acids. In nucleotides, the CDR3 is TGTGCCAGCAGTTTAGGAGTCGAGGGGAACTATGGCTACACCTTC. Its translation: CASSLGVEGNYGYTF.

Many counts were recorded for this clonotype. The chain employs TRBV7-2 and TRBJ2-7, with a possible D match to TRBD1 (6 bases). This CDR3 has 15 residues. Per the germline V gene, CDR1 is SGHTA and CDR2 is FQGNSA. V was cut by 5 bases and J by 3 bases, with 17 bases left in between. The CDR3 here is CASSPQGSVVYEQYF. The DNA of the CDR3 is TGTGCCAGCAGCCCGCAGGGGAGCGTAGTCTACGAGCAGTACTTC.

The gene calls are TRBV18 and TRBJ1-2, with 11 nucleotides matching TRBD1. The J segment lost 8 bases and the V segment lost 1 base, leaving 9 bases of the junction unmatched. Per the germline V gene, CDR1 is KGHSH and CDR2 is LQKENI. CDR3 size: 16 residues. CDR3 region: CASSPRTGGAMEGYTF. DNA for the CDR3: TGTGCCAGCTCACCACGGACAGGGGGCGCAATGGAAGGCTACACCTTC.